Below are 8 T cell receptor beta chains sequenced from a single sample in a study of PD-1 blockade in classical Hodgkin lymphoma. Here immunoSEQ multiplex PCR was the method, and the copy in TCRdb shows in-frame clones only, minus some. Of around 58,000 clones listed, 90% are singletons. Brentuximab vedotin exposure varied among the patients, all of whom had relapsed after autologous stem cell transplantation. Sequences were derived from peripheral blood mononuclear cells (PBMCs), sampled at baseline. These receptors all come from a human donor with classical Hodgkin lymphoma.

A word on this clone: One end of the junction varies from germline; a read error may be responsible. V is TRBV7-7 and J is TRBJ2-3; D is ambiguous. This CDR3 is built from 13 residues. Germline values: CDR1 SSHAT, CDR2 FNYEAQ (reference sequence). In DNA, the CDR3 is TGTGCTAGCAGCCCACTGGGCCTGGATACGCAGTATTTT. Protein: CASSPLGLDTQYF.

The chain recombines TRBV28 with TRBJ2-7; D is tentatively TRBD1 or TRBD2 (7 bases each). The germline V gene encodes CDR1 MDHEN and CDR2 SYDVKM. The V gene lost 4 bases and the J gene lost 2 bases, with 21 bases spanning the gap. CDR3 length: 17 residues. In DNA form, the CDR3 reads TGTGCCAGCAGTTGGGGGGGGACAGCGGAGGGGGCCTACGAGCAGTACTTC. It translates to CASSWGGTAEGAYEQYF.

This chain joins TRBV19 and TRBJ2-1; 9 positions match TRBD2. The V and J ends lost 3 bases and 7 bases, in that order; junction bases with no gene match: 7. Per germline, CDR1 LNHDA and CDR2 SQIVND (reference sequence). CDR3 length: 15 residues. The CDR3 loop is CASSIDAGGRNEQFF. The CDR3 DNA follows: TGTGCCAGTAGTATCGATGCGGGAGGGAGAAATGAGCAGTTCTTC.

This sequence joins TRBV20-1 and TRBJ2-7; D call uncertain. This CDR3 region has 11 residues. Trimming stripped 3 bases from V and 6 bases from J, with 9 bases between. Germline lookup yields CDR1 DFQATT and CDR2 SNEGSKA (reference sequence). The CDR3 is CSASPWGEQYF. DNA for the CDR3: TGCAGTGCTAGTCCTTGGGGCGAGCAGTACTTC.

This clone was observed a handful of times. This sequence joins TRBV7-6 and TRBJ2-3; tentative D call: TRBD1 (5 bases). The ends were cut back, 7 bases at V and 0 bases at J, with 17 bases in the middle. This CDR3 is 16 amino acids long. The germline CDR1 and CDR2 sequences are SGHVS and FNYEAQ. The CDR3 reads CASILGQGSSTDTQYF. CDR3 DNA sequence: TGTGCCAGCATCCTTGGGCAGGGTTCTAGCACAGATACGCAGTATTTT. The full variable domain, rest sourced from reference TRBV7-6 and TRBJ2-3, is GAGVSQSPRYKVTKRGQDVALRCDPISGHVSLYWYRQALGQGPEFLTYFNYEAQQDKSGLPNDRFSAERPEGSISTLTIQRTEQRDSAMYRCASILGQGSSTDTQYFGPGTRLTVL.

This clone was recorded only once. This chain joins TRBV6-5 and TRBJ1-5, with D possibly matching TRBD1 (5 bases). V lost 8 bases to trimming and J lost 9 bases, with 14 bases between them. This CDR3 has 12 amino acids. Germline V gene data show CDR1 as MNHEY and CDR2 as SVGAGI. The CDR3 coding sequence is TGTGCCAGCGGGAACGGGGGAAGGCCCCAGCATTTT. Its protein is CASGNGGRPQHF.

V is TRBV19 and J is TRBJ1-3, with TRBD1 matching over 7 bases. The V gene's germline CDR1 is LNHDA and CDR2 SQIVND (reference sequence). Trimming took 7 bases from V and 2 from J; bases not matched to a gene: 5. This CDR3 is built from 14 residues. CDR3 sequence: CASIPGTAGNTIYF. As DNA, the CDR3 is TGTGCCAGTATACCCGGGACAGCTGGAAACACCATATATTTT.

This clone has a single count. The rearrangement uses TRBV11-3 and TRBJ2-1, with D hard to call. V lost 0 bases to trimming and J lost 1 base, with 13 bases between them. This CDR3 is built from 17 residues. The V gene's germline CDR1 is SGHNT and CDR2 YENEEA. CDR3 loop: CASSLDRTTASYNEQFF. In DNA form, the CDR3 reads TGTGCCAGCAGCTTAGATCGAACCACCGCTTCCTACAATGAGCAGTTCTTC.